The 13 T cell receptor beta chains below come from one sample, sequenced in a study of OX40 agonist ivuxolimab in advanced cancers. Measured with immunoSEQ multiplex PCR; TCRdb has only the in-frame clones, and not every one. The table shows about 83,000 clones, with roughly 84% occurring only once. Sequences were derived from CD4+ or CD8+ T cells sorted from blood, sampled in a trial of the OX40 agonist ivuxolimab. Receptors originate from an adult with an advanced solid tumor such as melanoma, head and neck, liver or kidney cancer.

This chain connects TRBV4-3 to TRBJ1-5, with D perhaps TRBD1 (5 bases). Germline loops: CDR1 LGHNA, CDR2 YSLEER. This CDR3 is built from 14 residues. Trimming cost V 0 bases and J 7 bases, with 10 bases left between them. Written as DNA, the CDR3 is TGCGCCAGCAGCCAAGACCAGGGTGGGCAGCCCCAGCATTTT. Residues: CASSQDQGGQPQHF.

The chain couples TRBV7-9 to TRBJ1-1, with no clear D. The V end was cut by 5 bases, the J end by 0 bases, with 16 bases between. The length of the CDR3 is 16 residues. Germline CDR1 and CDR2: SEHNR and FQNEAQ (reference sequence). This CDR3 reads CASSRLMGTMNTEAFF. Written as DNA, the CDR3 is TGTGCCAGCAGCCGTTTGATGGGAACGATGAACACTGAAGCTTTCTTT.

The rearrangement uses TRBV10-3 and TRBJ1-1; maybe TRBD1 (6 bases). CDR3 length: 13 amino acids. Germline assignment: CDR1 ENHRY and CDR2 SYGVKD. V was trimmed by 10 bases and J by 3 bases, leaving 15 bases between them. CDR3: CATAGAADTEAFF. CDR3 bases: TGTGCCACCGCGGGGGCGGCGGACACTGAAGCTTTCTTT.

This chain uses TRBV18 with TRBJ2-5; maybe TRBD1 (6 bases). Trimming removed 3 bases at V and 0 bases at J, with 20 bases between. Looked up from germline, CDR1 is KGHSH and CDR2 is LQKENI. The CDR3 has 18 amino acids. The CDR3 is CASSPRAIQGRYQETQYF. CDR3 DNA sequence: TGTGCCAGCTCACCCCGAGCTATACAGGGACGCTACCAAGAGACCCAGTACTTC.

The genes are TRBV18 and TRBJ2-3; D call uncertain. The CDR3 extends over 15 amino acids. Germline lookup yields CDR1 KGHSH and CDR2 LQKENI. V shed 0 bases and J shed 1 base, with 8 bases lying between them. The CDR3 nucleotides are TGTGCCAGCTCACCACCGAACCTGGGCACAGATACGCAGTATTTT. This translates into CASSPPNLGTDTQYF.

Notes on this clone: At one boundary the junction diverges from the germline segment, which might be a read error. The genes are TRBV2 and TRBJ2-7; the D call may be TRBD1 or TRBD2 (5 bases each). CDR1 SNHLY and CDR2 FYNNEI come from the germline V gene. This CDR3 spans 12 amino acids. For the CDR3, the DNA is TGTGCCAGCGAATCTGACAACAGGACTCCAAACTTC. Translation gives CASESDNRTPNF.

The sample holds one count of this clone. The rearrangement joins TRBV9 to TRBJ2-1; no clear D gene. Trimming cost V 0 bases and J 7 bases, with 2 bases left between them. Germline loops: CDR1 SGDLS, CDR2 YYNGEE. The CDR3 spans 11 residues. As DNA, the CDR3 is TGTGCCAGCAGCGTAGAAAATGAGCAGTTCTTC. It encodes CASSVENEQFF. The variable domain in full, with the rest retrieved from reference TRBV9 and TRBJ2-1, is DSGVTQTPKHLITATGQRVTLRCSPRSGDLSVYWYQQSLDQGLQFLIQYYNGEERAKGNILERFSAQQFPDLHSELNLSSLELGDSALYFCASSVENEQFFGPGTRLTVL.

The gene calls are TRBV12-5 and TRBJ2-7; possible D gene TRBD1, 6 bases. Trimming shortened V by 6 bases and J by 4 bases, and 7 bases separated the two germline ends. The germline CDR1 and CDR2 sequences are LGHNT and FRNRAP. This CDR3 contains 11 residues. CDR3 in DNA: TGTGCTAGTGGAACAGGGTACGAGCAGTACTTC. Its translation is CASGTGYEQYF.

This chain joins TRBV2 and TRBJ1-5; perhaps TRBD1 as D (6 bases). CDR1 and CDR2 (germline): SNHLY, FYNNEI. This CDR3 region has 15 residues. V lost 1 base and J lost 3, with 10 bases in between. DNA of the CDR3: TGTGCCAGCAGTGAAGGGGGGGCTGCCAATCAGCCCCAGCATTTT. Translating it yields CASSEGGAANQPQHF.

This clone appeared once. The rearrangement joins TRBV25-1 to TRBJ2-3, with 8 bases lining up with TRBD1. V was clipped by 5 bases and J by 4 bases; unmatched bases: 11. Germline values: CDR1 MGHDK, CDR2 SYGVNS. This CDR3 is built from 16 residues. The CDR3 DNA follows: TGTGCCAGCAGTAACTCGCAGACAGGGGCCGCAGATACGCAGTATTTT. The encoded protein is CASSNSQTGAADTQYF.

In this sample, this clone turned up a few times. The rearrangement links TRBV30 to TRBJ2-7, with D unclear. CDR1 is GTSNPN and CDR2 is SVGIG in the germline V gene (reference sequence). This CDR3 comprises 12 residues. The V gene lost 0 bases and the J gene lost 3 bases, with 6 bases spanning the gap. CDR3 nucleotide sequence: TGTGCCTGGAGTGTAACGATCTACGAGCAGTACTTC. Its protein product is CAWSVTIYEQYF.

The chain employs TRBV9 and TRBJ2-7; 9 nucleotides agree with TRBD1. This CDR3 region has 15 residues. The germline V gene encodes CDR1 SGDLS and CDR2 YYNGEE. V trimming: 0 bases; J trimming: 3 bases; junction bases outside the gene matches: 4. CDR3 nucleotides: TGTGCCAGCAGCGTAGGAGGACAGGGGATCTACGAGCAGTACTTC. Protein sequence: CASSVGGQGIYEQYF. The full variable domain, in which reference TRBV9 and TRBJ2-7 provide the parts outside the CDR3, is DSGVTQTPKHLITATGQRVTLRCSPRSGDLSVYWYQQSLDQGLQFLIQYYNGEERAKGNILERFSAQQFPDLHSELNLSSLELGDSALYFCASSVGGQGIYEQYFGPGTRLTVT.

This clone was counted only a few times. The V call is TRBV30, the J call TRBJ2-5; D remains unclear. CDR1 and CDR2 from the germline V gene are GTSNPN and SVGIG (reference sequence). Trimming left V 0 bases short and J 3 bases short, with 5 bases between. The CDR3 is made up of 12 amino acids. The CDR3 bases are TGTGCCTGGAGTGTACGGGAAGAGACCCAGTACTTC. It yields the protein CAWSVREETQYF. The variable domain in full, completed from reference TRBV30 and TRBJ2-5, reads SQTIHQWPATLVQPVGSPLSLECTVEGTSNPNLYWYRQAAGRGLQLLFYSVGIGQISSEVPQNLSASRPQDRQFILSSKKLLLSDSGFYLCAWSVREETQYFGPGTRLLVL.